This is a list of T cell receptor beta chains from one sample in a study of cytomegalovirus exposure and HLA in healthy donors. Measured with immunoSEQ multiplex PCR; TCRdb has only the in-frame clones, and not every one. The repertoire holds about 130,000 clones, around 63% seen once, with under 2% in the top ten. Sequenced input: PBMCs. The receptors originated from a human donor in good health. Both conserved end residues are part of each CDR3. A D gene is named only where the DNA matches it firmly. Rows may omit the clone size; those that give it use once, few, many or a size class.

J gene,V gene,D gene,clone size,CDR3 protein,CDR3 DNA
TRBJ2-7,TRBV11-3,NA,NA,CASSFGSQGASYEQYF,TGTGCCAGCAGCTTTGGGTCACAGGGTGCGAGTTACGAGCAGTACTTC
TRBJ1-1,TRBV28,NA,NA,CASLTPGWNTEAFF,TGTGCCAGTCTGACCCCAGGGTGGAACACTGAAGCTTTCTTT
TRBJ2-3,TRBV4-3,NA,NA,CASSQGGDWDTQYF,TGCGCCAGCAGCCAAGGCGGGGACTGGGATACGCAGTATTTT
TRBJ2-7,TRBV5-8,TRBD1,once,CASSLARGLNYEQYF,TGTGCCAGCAGCTTGGCCAGGGGGCTAAACTACGAGCAGTACTTC
TRBJ1-5,TRBV2,TRBD1,NA,CASSVFGDRNNQPQHF,TGTGCCAGCAGTGTCTTCGGGGACAGGAACAATCAGCCCCAGCATTTT
TRBJ1-6,TRBV6-5,TRBD1,NA,CASRPVTGADSPLHF,TGTGCCAGCAGACCGGTGACAGGGGCGGATTCACCCCTCCACTTT
TRBJ1-1,TRBV7-8,NA,NA,CASSPGPGALAAFF,TGTGCCAGCAGCCCAGGGCCAGGGGCCCTAGCAGCTTTCTTT
TRBJ2-1,TRBV5-1,NA,NA,CASTDPGLRASGEQFF,TGCGCCAGCACCGACCCCGGACTACGGGCCTCCGGTGAGCAGTTCTTC
TRBJ2-7,TRBV28,NA,NA,CASTSPYEQYF,TGTGCCAGCACCTCCCCCTACGAGCAGTACTTC
TRBJ2-5,TRBV19,NA,NA,CASSIRPLGETQYF,TGTGCCAGCTCGATTCGGCCCCTCGGGGAGACCCAGTACTTC
TRBJ2-7,TRBV6-5,NA,few,CASTGQSAYEQYF,TGTGCCAGCACAGGACAGAGCGCCTACGAGCAGTACTTC
TRBJ2-2,TRBV6-1,NA,NA,CASSEMKFEPGELFF,TGTGCCAGCAGTGAAATGAAGTTCGAGCCCGGGGAGCTGTTTTTT
TRBJ2-5,TRBV27,NA,few,CASSPTQGQETQYF,TGTGCCAGCAGTCCGACACAGGGCCAAGAGACCCAGTACTTC
TRBJ2-5,TRBV9,NA,NA,CASSDLRAGETQYF,TGTGCCAGCAGCGACCTGAGGGCGGGGGAGACCCAGTACTTC
TRBJ2-7,TRBV29-1,NA,few,CSVGPHGGYEQYF,TGCAGCGTTGGGCCCCACGGAGGTTACGAGCAGTACTTC
TRBJ1-1,TRBV4-3,NA,NA,CASSQEGGREAFF,TGCGCCAGCAGCCAAGAGGGGGGACGTGAAGCTTTCTTT
TRBJ1-1,TRBV6-4,TRBD1,once,CASRAEGAVNTEAFF,TGTGCCAGCAGGGCCGAGGGGGCGGTGAACACTGAAGCTTTCTTT
TRBJ2-2,TRBV28,NA,NA,CASSFPAANTGELFF,TGTGCCAGCAGTTTCCCAGCGGCGAACACCGGGGAGCTGTTTTTT